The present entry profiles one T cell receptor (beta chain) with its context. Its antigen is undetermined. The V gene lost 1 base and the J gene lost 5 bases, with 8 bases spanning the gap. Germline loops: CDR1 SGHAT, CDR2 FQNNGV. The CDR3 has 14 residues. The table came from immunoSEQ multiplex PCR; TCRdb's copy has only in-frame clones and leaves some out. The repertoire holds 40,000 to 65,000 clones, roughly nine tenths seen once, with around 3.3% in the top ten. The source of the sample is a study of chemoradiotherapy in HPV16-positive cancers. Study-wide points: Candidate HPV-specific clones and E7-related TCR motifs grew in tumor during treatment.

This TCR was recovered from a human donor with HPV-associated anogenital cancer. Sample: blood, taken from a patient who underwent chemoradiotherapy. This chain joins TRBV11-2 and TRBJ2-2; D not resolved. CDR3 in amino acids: CASSLGVLTGELFF. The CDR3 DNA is TGTGCCAGCAGCTTAGGTGTACTTACCGGGGAGCTGTTTTTT.